Sequencing of this T cell receptor (beta chain) was carried out in a study of blood T cell repertoires in COVID-19. Study-wide background: Some COVID-19 samples were acute and others convalescent; all came from the United States, Italy and Spain. The cDNA or gDNA used as material had been derived from T cells, B-cell-depleted T cells, or PBMCs.

Original methodology: Nucleated cell number was recorded as an estimate derived from reference gene primer amplification. Here immunoSEQ multiplex PCR was the method, and the copy in TCRdb shows in-frame clones only, minus some. V, J and clone size were drawn from that table, and D and trimming were deduced from the DNA. The repertoire holds approximately 160,000 clones, with roughly nine tenths as singletons. The CDR3 spans 14 residues. Germline assignment: CDR1 SGDLS and CDR2 YYNGEE. V gave up 0 bases and J gave up 4 bases, with 11 bases separating them. This sequence was found in a woman between 65 and 79 years old with acute or convalescent COVID-19. The sequencing input was peripheral blood. The genes are TRBV9 and TRBJ2-7; possibly TRBD2 for D (6 bases). CDR3 sequence: CASSVGLASYEQYF. Here the CDR3 DNA reads TGTGCCAGCAGCGTAGGGCTAGCGTCTTACGAGCAGTACTTC.